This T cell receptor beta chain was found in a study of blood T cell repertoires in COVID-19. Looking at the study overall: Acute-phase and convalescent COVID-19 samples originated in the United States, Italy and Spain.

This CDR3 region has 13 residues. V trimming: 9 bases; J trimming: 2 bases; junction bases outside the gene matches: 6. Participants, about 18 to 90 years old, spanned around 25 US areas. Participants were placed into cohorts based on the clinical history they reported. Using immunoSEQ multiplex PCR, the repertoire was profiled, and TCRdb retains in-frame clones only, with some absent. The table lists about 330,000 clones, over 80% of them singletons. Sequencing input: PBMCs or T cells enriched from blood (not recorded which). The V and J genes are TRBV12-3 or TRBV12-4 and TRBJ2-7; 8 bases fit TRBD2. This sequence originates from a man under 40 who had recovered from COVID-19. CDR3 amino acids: CASRGGNPYEQYF. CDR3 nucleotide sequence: TGTGCCAGTCGGGGGGGAAACCCCTACGAGCAGTACTTC.